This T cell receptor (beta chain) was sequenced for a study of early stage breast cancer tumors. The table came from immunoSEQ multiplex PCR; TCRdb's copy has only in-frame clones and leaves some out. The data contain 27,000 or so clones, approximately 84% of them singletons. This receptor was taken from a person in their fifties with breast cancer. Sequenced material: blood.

CDR3 DNA: TGTGCCAGCCTGGCGGGGTCCTACAATGAGCAGTTCTTC. Protein: CASLAGSYNEQFF. The V and J genes are TRBV5-5 and TRBJ2-1; possibly TRBD2 for D (6 bases). Germline CDR1 reads SGHKS; CDR2 reads YYEKEE (reference sequence). V lost 7 bases and J 1 base, leaving 9 bases between the germline ends. The CDR3 contains 13 residues.